What follows is one T cell receptor (beta chain) and its context. The antigen is not known. This was the immunoSEQ version 4 assay in survey mode. The table came from immunoSEQ multiplex PCR; TCRdb's copy has only in-frame clones and leaves some out. This table holds about 64,000 clones, 65% to 80% found once. The stimulus was an HIV-1 Gag 15-mer peptide pool, about 1 ug/peptide/mL. CD40L-negative CD69-negative CD45RO-high memory CD4+ T cells were sorted as populations depleted of antigen-responding cells. The germline CDR1 and CDR2 sequences are LNHNV and YYDKDF (reference sequence). This CDR3 is built from 20 residues. The junction had 23 bases not matched to a gene; V was cut back by 2 bases and J by 8 bases. These data originate in a study of persistence of HIV-infected CD4 T cells. Whole-study results and caveats: Degenerate expanded CDR3beta sequences were enriched among CMV- and Gag-responding cells. Within sorted populations, more oligoclonal TCRs accompanied more oligoclonal proviruses.

J is TRBJ1-4 and V is TRBV15; TRBD1 aligns across 7 bases. Source: CD4+ T cells sorted from PBMCs after roughly 20-hour stimulation, taken from a patient who received antiretroviral therapy. This receptor was taken from an adult man with HIV who was CMV-seropositive. The DNA of the CDR3 is TGTGCCACCAGCAGATCCCCCGTCGACAGGGTTCCAAGGGGTCGAGAAAAACTGTTTTTT. Translation gives CATSRSPVDRVPRGREKLFF. Full variable domain (remainder filled in from reference TRBV15 and TRBJ1-4): DAMVIQNPRYQVTQFGKPVTLSCSQTLNHNVMYWYQQKSSQAPKLLFHYYDKDFNNEADTPDNFQSRRPNTSFCFLDIRSPGLGDTAMYLCATSRSPVDRVPRGREKLFFGSGTQLSVL.